One and the same sample provided the 25 T cell receptor beta chains below, sequenced in a study of OX40 agonist ivuxolimab in advanced cancers. TCRdb keeps only in-frame clones here, not all; method: immunoSEQ multiplex PCR. The sample consists of 50,000 to 65,000 clones, roughly 90% of them appearing once. Sequencing was performed on CD4+ or CD8+ T cells sorted from blood, taken in a trial of the OX40 agonist ivuxolimab. These receptors were obtained from an adult with an advanced solid tumor such as melanoma, head and neck, liver or kidney cancer.

The rearrangement uses TRBV30 and TRBJ2-1; the match to TRBD2 covers 7 bases. Germline lookup yields CDR1 GTSNPN and CDR2 SVGIG (reference sequence). V trimming: 5 bases; J trimming: 0 bases; junction bases outside the gene matches: 16. The CDR3 length is 18 residues. CDR3 in amino acids: CAWEPPVGSGSSYNEQFF. In DNA form, the CDR3 reads TGTGCCTGGGAACCCCCAGTCGGTAGCGGGTCCTCCTACAATGAGCAGTTCTTC.

The J gene is TRBJ2-7, the V gene TRBV7-9; D uncertain. The germline V gene encodes CDR1 SEHNR and CDR2 FQNEAQ (reference sequence). V lost 3 bases and J lost 5, with 8 bases in between. The CDR3 is 12 residues long. In DNA form, the CDR3 reads TGTGCCAGCAGCTTTTGGCAGAACGAGCAGTACTTC. This sequence encodes CASSFWQNEQYF.

The V and J genes are TRBV2 and TRBJ2-7; D is undetermined. The CDR3 is 13 residues long. V was clipped by 5 bases and J by 3 bases, with 11 bases between them. Germline assignment: CDR1 SNHLY and CDR2 FYNNEI. This CDR3 is CASSTDPLYEQYF. For the CDR3, the DNA is TGTGCCAGCAGTACCGATCCCCTCTACGAGCAGTACTTC. Full variable domain (remainder filled in from reference TRBV2 and TRBJ2-7): EPEVTQTPSHQVTQMGQEVILRCVPISNHLYFYWYRQILGQKVEFLVSFYNNEISEKSEIFDDQFSVERPDGSNFTLKIRSTKLEDSAMYFCASSTDPLYEQYFGPGTRLTVT.

V usage is TRBV14 and J usage is TRBJ2-1; 8 bases agree with TRBD1. The CDR3 has 14 amino acids. CDR1 is SGHDN, CDR2 FVKESK, per germline. Losses at the gene ends were 4 bases for V and 2 bases for J; bases not matched to a gene: 1. The CDR3 loop reads CASSLQGAYNEQFF. The CDR3 DNA follows: TGTGCCAGCAGCCTACAGGGGGCCTACAATGAGCAGTTCTTC.

Concerning this clone: This specimen includes other DNA sequences encoding the same CDR3. The chain has TRBV9 and TRBJ2-3, with no clear D. The germline gives CDR1 SGDLS, CDR2 YYNGEE. This CDR3 is built from 13 residues. Trimming shortened V by 2 bases and J by 0 bases, and 4 bases separated the two germline ends. The CDR3 DNA reads TGTGCCAGCAGCGTTGCCAGCACAGATACGCAGTATTTT. It yields the protein CASSVASTDTQYF.

This chain links TRBV19 with TRBJ2-1; 10 nucleotides agree with TRBD2. Germline assignment: CDR1 LNHDA and CDR2 SQIVND (reference sequence). This CDR3 contains 15 residues. Losses at the gene ends were 2 bases for V and 6 bases for J; bases not matched to a gene: 4. CDR3 nucleotide sequence: TGTGCCAGTAGTATAATGAGCGGGGGGGCCAATGAGCAGTTCTTC. It encodes CASSIMSGGANEQFF.

The V gene is TRBV11-3, the J gene TRBJ2-1, with TRBD1 as a possible D gene (5 bases). This CDR3 comprises 14 residues. Trimming cost V 3 bases and J 1 base, with 7 bases left between them. CDR1 is SGHNT and CDR2 is YENEEA in the germline V gene. CDR3 sequence: CASSFQGSYNEQFF. In nucleotides, the CDR3 is TGTGCCAGCAGCTTTCAGGGTTCCTACAATGAGCAGTTCTTC.

The CDR3 sequence is CASSSGTGGNYGYTF. In DNA form, the CDR3 reads TGTGCCAGCAGTTCCGGGACAGGGGGAAACTATGGCTACACCTTC. The rearrangement uses TRBV28 and TRBJ1-2, with 11 bases matching TRBD1. There are 15 residues in the CDR3. The V gene's germline CDR1 is MDHEN and CDR2 SYDVKM. J was trimmed by 2 bases and V by 4 bases; bases with no gene match: 3.

This sequence joins TRBV19 and TRBJ2-1, with TRBD1 identical over 7 bases. The CDR3 is made up of 13 amino acids. Germline V CDR1 and CDR2: LNHDA, SQIVND (reference sequence). V shed 5 bases, J shed 7 bases, and the junction held 5 bases outside the gene matches. The CDR3 DNA sequence: TGTGCCAGTAGTCTGGACAGGAGGAATGAGCAGTTCTTC. The encoded protein is CASSLDRRNEQFF.

The genes are TRBV5-1 and TRBJ2-5, with D uncertain. The J call is in doubt because the DNA end fits TRBJ2-7 better. The CDR3 consists of 12 residues. Germline V gives CDR1 SGHRS, CDR2 YFSETQ. CDR3 bases: TGCGCCAGCAGCTTGGTCGGCTACGAGCAGTACTTC. This gives the protein CASSLVGYEQYF.

V and J are TRBV7-2 and TRBJ2-1; 9 nucleotides line up with TRBD2. CDR1 is SGHTA, CDR2 FQGNSA, per germline. Trimming at V came to 4 bases and at J to 3 bases, leaving 4 bases not matched to a gene. The CDR3 totals 15 residues. CDR3 in amino acids: CASSSLAGIYNEQFF. DNA of the CDR3: TGTGCCAGCAGCTCGCTAGCGGGAATCTACAATGAGCAGTTCTTC.

The V gene is TRBV5-6, the J gene TRBJ2-5; D may be TRBD2 (6 bases). The CDR3 totals 16 residues. V was cut by 0 bases and J by 2 bases, with 14 bases left in between. Germline assignment: CDR1 SGHDT and CDR2 YYEEEE. The CDR3: CASSLVGDAGQETQYF. The CDR3 nucleotides are TGTGCCAGCAGCTTGGTGGGGGACGCGGGACAAGAGACCCAGTACTTC.

V is TRBV4-3 and J is TRBJ2-3; TRBD1 agrees at 8 bases. The CDR3 length is 16 residues. V shed 4 bases, J shed 2 bases, and the junction held 8 bases outside the gene matches. Germline loops: CDR1 LGHNA, CDR2 YSLEER. This CDR3 reads CASSPRDRFPTDTQYF. CDR3 DNA sequence: TGCGCCAGCAGCCCAAGGGACAGGTTTCCCACAGATACGCAGTATTTT.

The chain recombines TRBV19 with TRBJ2-7, with TRBD2 as a possible D gene (7 bases). Germline loops: CDR1 LNHDA, CDR2 SQIVND (reference sequence). The CDR3 spans 15 residues. Trimming removed 1 base from V and 0 bases from J, with 10 bases in between. The CDR3 spells CASSIAGGPSYEQYF. As DNA, the CDR3 is TGTGCCAGTAGTATAGCCGGGGGGCCCTCCTACGAGCAGTACTTC.

The chain has TRBV9 and TRBJ1-1; perhaps TRBD1 as D (5 bases). The CDR3 runs 13 residues. Trimming shortened V by 7 bases and J by 1 base, and 11 bases separated the two germline ends. Germline CDR1 is SGDLS and CDR2 is YYNGEE. The CDR3 loop reads CASGQGGNTEAFF. The CDR3 DNA follows: TGTGCCAGCGGGCAGGGCGGGAACACTGAAGCTTTCTTT.

V usage is TRBV7-9 and J usage is TRBJ1-3; D perhaps matches TRBD1 (6 bases). Germline CDR1 and CDR2: SEHNR and FQNEAQ (reference sequence). V was shortened by 5 bases and J by 4 bases, with 12 bases between the two germline ends. CDR3 length equals 14 residues. CDR3 sequence reads: CASSHRVDGNTIYF. The CDR3 DNA sequence: TGTGCCAGCAGCCACAGGGTGGACGGAAACACCATATATTTT.

The chain has TRBV4-3 and TRBJ1-1, with TRBD1 matching 10 bases. CDR3 length: 14 amino acids. In germline, CDR1 is LGHNA, CDR2 YSLEER. V trimming: 4 bases; J trimming: 2 bases; junction bases outside the gene matches: 1. The CDR3 reads CASSRDRGNTEAFF. The CDR3 nucleotides are TGCGCCAGCAGCCGGGACAGGGGAAACACTGAAGCTTTCTTT.

The chain couples TRBV27 to TRBJ1-5; no clear D. V lost 3 bases and J lost 4, with 13 bases in between. This CDR3 region has 15 residues. CDR1 is MNHEY and CDR2 is SMNVEV in the germline V gene (reference sequence). CDR3 sequence: CASSFYRAPNQPQHF. CDR3 bases: TGTGCCAGCAGTTTCTACCGGGCCCCAAATCAGCCCCAGCATTTT.

V usage is TRBV27 and J usage is TRBJ1-1; D unclear. CDR1 is MNHEY, CDR2 SMNVEV, per germline (reference sequence). The CDR3 sequence is 14 residues long. V was shortened by 3 bases and J by 0 bases, with 8 bases between the two germline ends. CDR3 in amino acids: CASSFTHMNTEAFF. CDR3 DNA sequence: TGTGCCAGCAGTTTTACACATATGAACACTGAAGCTTTCTTT.

This clone is a singleton in its sample. The rearrangement joins TRBV11-2 to TRBJ2-3; the D gene is possibly TRBD1 (5 bases). V was shortened by 2 bases and J by 6 bases, with 9 bases between the two germline ends. The CDR3 loop spans 13 amino acids. CDR1 and CDR2 from the germline V gene are SGHAT and FQNNGV. The CDR3 sequence: CASSLQGSDTQYF. CDR3 DNA: TGTGCCAGCAGCTTACAGGGCTCGGATACGCAGTATTTT.

The V gene is TRBV25-1, the J gene TRBJ2-1; TRBD2 might be the D (5 bases). Germline-derived CDR1 and CDR2 are MGHDK and SYGVNS. CDR3 length equals 13 residues. The V end lost 8 bases, the J end lost 6 bases, and 14 bases lay between the germline ends. CDR3 in amino acids: CASSIVAGNEQFF. CDR3 bases: TGTGCCAGCTCCATAGTCGCGGGCAATGAGCAGTTCTTC.

V gene TRBV28 combines with J gene TRBJ2-7; D is possibly TRBD2 (6 bases). V was clipped by 5 bases and J by 3 bases, with 11 bases between them. There are 13 residues in the CDR3. Germline CDR1 and CDR2: MDHEN and SYDVKM. CDR3 nucleotides: TGTGCCAGCAGTCCGGGACTGCTCTACGAGCAGTACTTC. It specifies CASSPGLLYEQYF.

Only one count was recorded for this clone. This chain connects TRBV5-6 to TRBJ1-3; D is undetermined. Germline CDR1 reads SGHDT; CDR2 reads YYEEEE. The CDR3 length is 15 residues. The V end was cut by 4 bases, the J end by 0 bases, with 11 bases between. The CDR3 sequence is CASSKGLSSGNTIYF. CDR3 bases: TGTGCCAGCAGCAAAGGACTATCCTCTGGAAACACCATATATTTT.

This clone was observed a few times. The V and J genes are TRBV27 and TRBJ2-2, with 10 bases matching TRBD2. The junction had 8 bases not matched to a gene; V was cut back by 3 bases and J by 4 bases. CDR3 length equals 17 residues. CDR1 MNHEY and CDR2 SMNVEV come from the germline V gene (reference sequence). The CDR3 bases are TGTGCCAGCAGTTTTTCTAGCGGGAGAGGTATCACCGGGGAGCTGTTTTTT. Protein: CASSFSSGRGITGELFF.

The chain links TRBV13 to TRBJ2-1, with TRBD2 identical over 12 bases. The V segment lost 5 bases and the J segment 5 bases; nucleotides outside the gene matches: 4. CDR1 and CDR2 from the germline V gene are PRHDT and FYEKMQ (reference sequence). This CDR3 region has 15 residues. The chain's CDR3 is CASSARTSGNNEQFF. The CDR3 bases are TGTGCCAGCAGCGCCCGGACTAGCGGGAACAATGAGCAGTTCTTC.